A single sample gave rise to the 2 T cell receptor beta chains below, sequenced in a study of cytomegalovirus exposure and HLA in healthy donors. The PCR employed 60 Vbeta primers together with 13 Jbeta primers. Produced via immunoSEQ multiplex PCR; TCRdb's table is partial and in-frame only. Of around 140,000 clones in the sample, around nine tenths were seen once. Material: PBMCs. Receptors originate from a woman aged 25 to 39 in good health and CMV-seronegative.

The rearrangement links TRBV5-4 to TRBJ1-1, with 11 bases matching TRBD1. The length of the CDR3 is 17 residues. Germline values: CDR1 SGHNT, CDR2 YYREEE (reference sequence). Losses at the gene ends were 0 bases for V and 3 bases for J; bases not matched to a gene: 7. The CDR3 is CASSLVGQGVKDTEAFF. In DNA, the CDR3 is TGTGCCAGCAGCTTGGTGGGACAGGGGGTAAAGGACACTGAAGCTTTCTTT.

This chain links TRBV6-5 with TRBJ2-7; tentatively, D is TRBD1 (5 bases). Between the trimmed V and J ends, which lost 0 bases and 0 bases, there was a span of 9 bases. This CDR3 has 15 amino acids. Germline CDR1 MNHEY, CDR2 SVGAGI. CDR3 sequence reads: CASSYSQGFSYEQYF. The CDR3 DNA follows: TGTGCCAGCAGTTACTCGCAGGGATTCTCCTACGAGCAGTACTTC.